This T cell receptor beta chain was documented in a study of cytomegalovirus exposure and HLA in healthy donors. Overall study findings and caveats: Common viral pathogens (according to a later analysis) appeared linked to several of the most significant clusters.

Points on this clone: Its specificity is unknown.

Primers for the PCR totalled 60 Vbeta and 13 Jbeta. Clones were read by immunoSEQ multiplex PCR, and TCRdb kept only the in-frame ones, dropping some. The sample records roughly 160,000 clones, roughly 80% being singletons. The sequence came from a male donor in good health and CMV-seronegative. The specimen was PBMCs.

The CDR3 spells CASSLLPSRSYEQYF. In DNA, the CDR3 is TGCGCCAGCAGCTTGTTACCTAGCAGATCCTACGAGCAGTACTTC. The chain recombines TRBV5-1 with TRBJ2-7, with D possibly matching TRBD2 (5 bases). V was shortened by 1 base and J by 1 base, with 12 bases between the two germline ends. Germline values: CDR1 SGHRS, CDR2 YFSETQ. This CDR3 is 15 amino acids long. The whole variable domain, filled in from reference TRBV5-1 and TRBJ2-7, reads KAGVTQTPRYLIKTRGQQVTLSCSPISGHRSVSWYQQTPGQGLQFLFEYFSETQRNKGNFPGRFSGRQFSNSRSEMNVSTLELGDSALYLCASSLLPSRSYEQYFGPGTRLTVT.